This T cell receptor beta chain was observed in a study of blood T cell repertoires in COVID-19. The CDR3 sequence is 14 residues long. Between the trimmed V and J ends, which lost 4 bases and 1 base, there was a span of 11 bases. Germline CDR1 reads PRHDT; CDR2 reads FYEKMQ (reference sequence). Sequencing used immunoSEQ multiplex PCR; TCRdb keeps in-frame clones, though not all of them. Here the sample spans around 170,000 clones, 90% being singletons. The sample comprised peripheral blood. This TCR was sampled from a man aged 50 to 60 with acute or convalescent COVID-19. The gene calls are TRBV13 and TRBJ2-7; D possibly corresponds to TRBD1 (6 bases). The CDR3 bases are TGTGCCAGCAGCTCAAGACAGGTTTCCTACGAGCAGTACTTC. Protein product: CASSSRQVSYEQYF.